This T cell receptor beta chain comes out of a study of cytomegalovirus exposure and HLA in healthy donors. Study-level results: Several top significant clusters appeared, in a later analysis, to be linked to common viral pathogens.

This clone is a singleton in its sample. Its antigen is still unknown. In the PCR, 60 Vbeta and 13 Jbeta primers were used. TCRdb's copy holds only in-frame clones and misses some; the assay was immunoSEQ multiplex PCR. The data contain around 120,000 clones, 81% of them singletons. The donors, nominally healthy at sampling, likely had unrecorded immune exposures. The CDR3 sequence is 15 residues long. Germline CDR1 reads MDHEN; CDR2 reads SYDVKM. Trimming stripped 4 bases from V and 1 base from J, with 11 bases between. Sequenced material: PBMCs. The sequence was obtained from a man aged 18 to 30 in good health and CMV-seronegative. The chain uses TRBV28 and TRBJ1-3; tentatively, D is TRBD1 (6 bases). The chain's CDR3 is CASSSTGFSGNTIYF. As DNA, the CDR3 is TGTGCCAGCAGTTCTACAGGGTTTTCTGGAAACACCATATATTTT.